This entry describes one T cell receptor beta chain. The germline V gene encodes CDR1 SGHAT and CDR2 FQNNGV. The CDR3 consists of 13 residues. V was cut by 3 bases and J by 4 bases, with 8 bases left in between. In the authors' methods: From reference gene primer amplification, estimates of nucleated cell counts were derived. Profiling relied on immunoSEQ multiplex PCR, and the TCRdb table lists in-frame clones only, not all of them. Clone size and the V and J calls come from that table; the DNA yielded D and trimming. The data contain 150,000 or so clones, roughly 80% of them singletons. This sample is drawn from a study of blood T cell repertoires in COVID-19. For the study at large: There were acute and convalescent COVID-19 samples, and they came from the United States, Italy and Spain.

The rearrangement joins TRBV11-2 to TRBJ2-3; possibly TRBD1 for D (6 bases). The specimen was peripheral blood. The sequence came from a man younger than 30 with active or convalescent COVID-19. In DNA form, the CDR3 reads TGTGCCAGCAGCTTTACAGGGTCAGATACGCAGTATTTT. This translates into CASSFTGSDTQYF.